This T cell receptor (beta chain) was profiled in a study of blood T cell repertoires in COVID-19. Some clones are missing from TCRdb's copy, which holds only in-frame ones; the method was immunoSEQ multiplex PCR. The data show 270,000 or so clones, 90% seen once. Trimming took 3 bases from V and 4 from J, leaving 12 bases between them. This CDR3 is 14 amino acids long. Germline V gives CDR1 LNHDA, CDR2 SQIVND (reference sequence). This clonotype was obtained from a woman aged 55-75 years with COVID-19, enrolled during active disease. The specimen sequenced was peripheral blood. The chain combines TRBV19 with TRBJ1-1; D unclear. The CDR3 sequence: CASSMQATSTEAFF. Written as DNA, the CDR3 is TGTGCCAGTAGTATGCAGGCAACATCCACTGAAGCTTTCTTT. The variable domain in full, completed from reference TRBV19 and TRBJ1-1, reads DGGITQSPKYLFRKEGQNVTLSCEQNLNHDAMYWYRQDPGQGLRLIYYSQIVNDFQKGDIAEGYSVSREKKESFPLTVTSAQKNPTAFYLCASSMQATSTEAFFGQGTRLTVV.